The source of this T cell receptor beta chain is a study of cytomegalovirus exposure and HLA in healthy donors. General study points: The sole available immune exposure information was CMV serostatus. There were reportedly fewer N-insertions in an Asian-associated ancestry cluster than the roughly 700-donor mean, in a later analysis.

Germline values: CDR1 KGHSH, CDR2 LQKENI. J was trimmed by 8 bases and V by 2 bases; bases with no gene match: 12. The CDR3 consists of 16 residues. A note on this clone: What it recognizes is unknown.

The PCR ran on 60 Vbeta and 13 Jbeta primers. TCRdb's copy holds only in-frame clones and misses some; the assay was immunoSEQ multiplex PCR. The repertoire includes about 180,000 clones, about 69% of them detected once, and under 2.5% sits in the top ten. The sample was PBMCs. The TCR sequence derives from a human donor in good health. The V gene is TRBV18, the J gene TRBJ1-3; TRBD1 matches 7 bases. CDR3 sequence (DNA): TGTGCCAGCTCACCAGTTGGTCGACAGGGAGGAGACACCATATATTTT. Protein sequence: CASSPVGRQGGDTIYF.